These 26 T cell receptor beta chains share one sample of origin, sequenced in a study of blood T cell repertoires in COVID-19. Sequencing was performed with immunoSEQ multiplex PCR; in TCRdb, only in-frame clones are kept and a portion is missing. The data contain about 440,000 clones, 80% to 95% of them singletons. Material for sequencing was PBMCs or T cells enriched from blood (not recorded which). These receptors all come from a man younger than 35 who had recovered from COVID-19.

V usage is TRBV11-2 and J usage is TRBJ1-5; 9 nucleotides match TRBD1. CDR1 and CDR2 from the germline V gene are SGHAT and FQNNGV. This CDR3 comprises 16 residues. V dropped 2 bases and J dropped 4; count of bases not matched to a gene: 6. The CDR3 region has the DNA TGTGCCAGCAGCTTATTTGGACAGGGGTTTAATCAGCCCCAGCATTTT. This gives the protein CASSLFGQGFNQPQHF.

This clone has more than one count but fewer than ten. The CDR3 nucleotides are TGTGCCAGCAGCGCACGACAGGATGAGCAGTTCTTC. It specifies CASSARQDEQFF. The chain combines TRBV7-9 with TRBJ2-1, with a tentative D call TRBD1 (6 bases). Trimming stripped 5 bases from V and 8 bases from J, with 10 bases between. Germline loops: CDR1 SEHNR, CDR2 FQNEAQ (reference sequence). The CDR3 totals 12 residues.

This sequence joins TRBV10-3 and TRBJ1-4, with D possibly TRBD1 on 5 matching bases. V was pared by 0 bases and J by 6 bases, with 11 bases between. The CDR3 is made up of 15 amino acids. In germline, CDR1 is ENHRY, CDR2 SYGVKD. This chain's CDR3 is CAISESTGEDEKLFF. The CDR3 DNA follows: TGTGCCATCAGTGAGTCGACGGGGGAGGATGAAAAACTGTTTTTT.

The chain couples TRBV6-5 to TRBJ2-1; TRBD2 matches at 7 bases. With V trimmed by 6 bases and J by 5 bases, 4 bases remained unmatched. CDR3 length: 13 residues. Germline CDR1 and CDR2: MNHEY and SVGAGI. The CDR3 DNA reads as TGTGCCAGCAGCGCGGGAGCCCACAATGAGCAGTTCTTC. Its protein product is CASSAGAHNEQFF.

The genes are TRBV28 and TRBJ1-4; no clear D. Germline CDR1 MDHEN, CDR2 SYDVKM. The CDR3 extends over 14 amino acids. Trimming pared 3 bases from V and 7 bases from J, leaving 12 bases between. CDR3 amino acids: CASSFTVSGEKLFF. The DNA of the CDR3 is TGTGCCAGCAGTTTTACAGTGTCAGGTGAAAAACTGTTTTTT.

The chain uses TRBV19 and TRBJ1-1; no reliable D call. The CDR3 covers 16 residues. Germline V lookup: CDR1 LNHDA, CDR2 SQIVND (reference sequence). V was clipped by 3 bases and J by 4 bases, with 18 bases between them. CDR3 nucleotide sequence: TGTGCCAGTAGTATCCTCCCACCCTCGGTGCGCACTGAAGCTTTCTTT. It codes for CASSILPPSVRTEAFF.

The rearrangement links TRBV2 to TRBJ2-7; D perhaps matches TRBD1 (6 bases). This CDR3 is 14 amino acids long. V lost 2 bases to trimming and J lost 3 bases, with 11 bases between them. Germline V gives CDR1 SNHLY, CDR2 FYNNEI. CDR3 in amino acids: CASSETGRVYEQYF. Written as DNA, the CDR3 is TGTGCCAGCAGTGAAACAGGGCGGGTCTACGAGCAGTACTTC.

The chain employs TRBV14 and TRBJ2-2; 11 positions agree with TRBD1. The length of the CDR3 is 16 residues. From germline, CDR1 is SGHDN and CDR2 FVKESK. V trimming: 0 bases; J trimming: 9 bases; junction bases outside the gene matches: 6. CDR3: CASSQDHWTGGRELFF. The DNA of the CDR3 is TGTGCCAGCAGCCAAGATCATTGGACAGGGGGCCGGGAGCTGTTTTTT.

The V call is TRBV29-1, the J call TRBJ1-1; TRBD1 agrees at 7 bases. J gave up 7 bases and V 2 bases, and 10 bases lay outside the gene matches. The CDR3 consists of 14 residues. CDR1 is SQVTM, CDR2 ANQGSEA, per germline. The CDR3 region is CSVEIFRGQSEAFF. CDR3 in DNA: TGCAGCGTTGAAATATTTCGGGGACAGAGTGAAGCTTTCTTT.

The gene calls are TRBV27 and TRBJ2-3; possibly TRBD1 for D (5 bases). The ends were cut back, 5 bases at V and 4 bases at J, with 13 bases in the middle. The CDR3 consists of 14 residues. Germline V gives CDR1 MNHEY, CDR2 SMNVEV (reference sequence). In DNA form, the CDR3 reads TGTGCCAGCAGTGTTAAAGGGGTCGCAGATACGCAGTATTTT. Translated: CASSVKGVADTQYF.

In its sample, this clone was seen once. This chain uses TRBV19 with TRBJ1-4; TRBD1 agrees at 7 bases. The CDR3 is made up of 14 amino acids. Germline V lookup: CDR1 LNHDA, CDR2 SQIVND (reference sequence). Trimming removed 3 bases from V and 7 bases from J; junction bases left unmatched: 5. CDR3 coding DNA: TGTGCCAGTAGTATTTCAGGGGGAAGTGAAAAACTGTTTTTT. Its protein is CASSISGGSEKLFF. Drawing the rest from reference TRBV19 and TRBJ1-4, the complete variable domain is DGGITQSPKYLFRKEGQNVTLSCEQNLNHDAMYWYRQDPGQGLRLIYYSQIVNDFQKGDIAEGYSVSREKKESFPLTVTSAQKNPTAFYLCASSISGGSEKLFFGSGTQLSVL.

The chain links TRBV7-9 to TRBJ1-5; 8 bases are a match to TRBD1. The CDR3 is 16 amino acids. V trimming: 4 bases; J trimming: 1 base; junction bases outside the gene matches: 6. Germline V lookup: CDR1 SEHNR, CDR2 FQNEAQ (reference sequence). The CDR3 sequence is CASSSGGSISNQPQHF. CDR3 nucleotides: TGTGCCAGCAGCTCAGGGGGCAGTATAAGCAATCAGCCCCAGCATTTT.

The chain carries TRBV7-2 and TRBJ1-3; tentatively, D is TRBD1 (6 bases). CDR1 is SGHTA and CDR2 is FQGNSA in the germline V gene. Trimming stripped 5 bases from V and 2 bases from J, with 10 bases between. There are 14 residues in the CDR3. CDR3 bases: TGTGCCAGCAGCCAGGGGAGTCCTGGAAACACCATATATTTT. Its protein product is CASSQGSPGNTIYF.

The rearrangement uses TRBV30 and TRBJ2-3; tentative D call: TRBD1 (5 bases). The V end was cut by 2 bases, the J end by 4 bases, with 7 bases between. Germline V gene data show CDR1 as GTSNPN and CDR2 as SVGIG (reference sequence). The CDR3 contains 12 residues. In DNA, the CDR3 is TGTGCCTGGAGTCGCAGGGCAGATACGCAGTATTTT. As protein: CAWSRRADTQYF.

The J gene is TRBJ2-7, the V gene TRBV20-1, with TRBD2 identical over 8 bases. The CDR3 sequence is 16 residues long. V gave up 3 bases and J gave up 2 bases; unmatched junction bases: 12. Germline assignment: CDR1 DFQATT and CDR2 SNEGSKA (reference sequence). The CDR3: CSASGLAGQRAYEQYF. DNA of the CDR3: TGCAGTGCTAGTGGCTTAGCGGGACAAAGGGCCTACGAGCAGTACTTC.

The rearrangement uses TRBV9 and TRBJ2-5, with TRBD2 matching 13 bases. With 4 bases clipped from V and 4 bases from J, the junction kept 10 bases outside the gene matches. The CDR3 sequence is 17 residues long. Germline V gives CDR1 SGDLS, CDR2 YYNGEE. The CDR3 DNA sequence: TGTGCCAGCAGCCCCCGCGGGACTAGCGGGGTTGGAGAGACCCAGTACTTC. It is translated as CASSPRGTSGVGETQYF.

This chain connects TRBV6-5 to TRBJ1-6, with a tentative D call TRBD1 (5 bases). Germline V gene lookup returns CDR1 MNHEY and CDR2 SVGAGI. V was cut by 8 bases and J by 9 bases, with 14 bases left in between. The CDR3 totals 13 residues. The CDR3 here is CASWGTRGSPLHF. Written as DNA, the CDR3 is TGTGCCAGCTGGGGCACACGCGGTTCACCCCTCCACTTT.

The chain is built from TRBV2 and TRBJ2-3; D is possibly TRBD2 (6 bases). The V end was cut by 2 bases, the J end by 2 bases, with 14 bases between. Germline CDR1 and CDR2: SNHLY and FYNNEI. This CDR3 is built from 16 residues. The CDR3 spells CASSEMSGRTTDTQYF. The CDR3 DNA reads TGTGCCAGCAGTGAAATGAGCGGGCGAACCACAGATACGCAGTATTTT.

The chain uses TRBV27 and TRBJ1-2; 7 bases map to TRBD1. CDR3 size: 15 residues. The J segment lost 5 bases and the V segment lost 3 bases, leaving 9 bases of the junction unmatched. Germline loops: CDR1 MNHEY, CDR2 SMNVEV (reference sequence). The CDR3: CASSLSGAGGYGYTF. CDR3 DNA: TGTGCCAGCAGTTTGTCTGGGGCAGGGGGTTATGGCTACACCTTC.

For the CDR3, the DNA is TGTGCCACCAGCAGTGGGGGACACCTTAACACTGAAGCTTTCTTT. This codes for CATSSGGHLNTEAFF. The V call is TRBV15, the J call TRBJ1-1; D might be TRBD1 (6 bases). The CDR3 totals 15 residues. Germline values: CDR1 LNHNV, CDR2 YYDKDF (reference sequence). Trimming cost V 3 bases and J 2 bases, with 13 bases left between them.

The chain joins TRBV11-3 to TRBJ1-4; D possibly corresponds to TRBD1 (6 bases). The V and J ends lost 1 base and 7 bases respectively, with 16 bases between them. The CDR3 covers 16 residues. Germline V CDR1 and CDR2: SGHNT, YENEEA. The CDR3 here is CASSLVGASRGEKLFF. The CDR3, as DNA: TGTGCCAGCAGCTTAGTGGGGGCCTCGAGGGGTGAAAAACTGTTTTTT. Drawing the rest from reference TRBV11-3 and TRBJ1-4, the complete variable domain is EAGVVQSPRYKIIEKKQPVAFWCNPISGHNTLYWYLQNLGQGPELLIRYENEEAVDDSQLPKDRFSAERLKGVDSTLKIQPAELGDSAVYLCASSLVGASRGEKLFFGSGTQLSVL.

The chain recombines TRBV28 with TRBJ2-1; D gene uncertain. Between the trimmed V and J ends, which lost 8 bases and 7 bases, there was a span of 9 bases. This CDR3 is built from 11 residues. The germline gives CDR1 MDHEN, CDR2 SYDVKM. The CDR3 protein is CASGRRNEQFF. CDR3 bases: TGTGCCAGCGGAAGGCGGAATGAGCAGTTCTTC.

J is TRBJ2-7 and V is TRBV3-1 (or the pseudogene TRBV3-2); TRBD2 matches 7 bases. Germline V gene lookup returns CDR1 LGHDT and CDR2 YNNKEL (reference sequence). CDR3 length equals 14 residues. The ends lost 1 base at V and 2 bases at J; junction bases unmatched: 2. CDR3: CASSQGAGPYEQYF. The CDR3 DNA follows: TGTGCCAGCAGCCAAGGAGCGGGACCCTACGAGCAGTACTTC.

This chain connects TRBV7-9 to TRBJ1-1; TRBD1 matches at 10 bases. V gave up 7 bases and J gave up 0 bases; unmatched junction bases: 5. Germline CDR1 and CDR2: SEHNR and FQNEAQ (reference sequence). The CDR3 loop spans 15 amino acids. The CDR3 sequence is CASNGGTGVNTEAFF. The CDR3 nucleotides are TGTGCCAGCAACGGGGGGACAGGGGTGAACACTGAAGCTTTCTTT.

J is TRBJ2-1 and V is TRBV19; TRBD2 might be the D (5 bases). V lost 4 bases, J lost 9 bases, and 16 bases lay in between. Germline V gene lookup returns CDR1 LNHDA and CDR2 SQIVND (reference sequence). There are 14 residues in the CDR3. The DNA of the CDR3 is TGTGCCAGTAGTAGCTTGACGGGAACTGGTGAGCAGTTCTTC. It yields the protein CASSSLTGTGEQFF.

This clone was picked up one time. This sequence joins TRBV2 and TRBJ2-7; 8 positions agree with TRBD2. Germline CDR1 reads SNHLY; CDR2 reads FYNNEI. With V trimmed by 6 bases and J by 6 bases, 10 bases remained unmatched. The CDR3 spans 14 residues. The CDR3 DNA is TGTGCCAGCAGAACCGGGACTAGTTCAGGCGAGCAGTACTTC. Amino acids: CASRTGTSSGEQYF.